This T cell receptor beta chain came from a study of glioma-infiltrating T cells (dated by TCRdb to about 2016). For the study in its entirety: The study sequenced TCR alpha- and beta-chain repertoires from glioma tissue, from non-neoplastic brain tissue and from matched peripheral blood mononuclear cells. To measure divergence between tissue and blood T-cell populations, each tissue-infiltrating repertoire was compared with the peripheral blood repertoire of the same patient. The paired cohort comprised three low-grade glioma patients, roughly 8 primary glioblastoma patients and three non-glioma patients contributing non-neoplastic brain tissue.

The iRepertoire nested amplicon-rescue multiplex PCR (arm-PCR) platform was used to amplify TCR alpha and beta CDR3 regions from RNA. One-step reverse transcription and amplification used roughly 90-400 ng of tissue mRNA or PBMC total RNA as input. After bead purification, a secondary multiplex PCR added Illumina adapters, and libraries were gel-purified between 200 and 400 bp. Demultiplexing relied on internal 6-nucleotide barcodes carried by the libraries. Sequencing of the libraries was done on an Illumina MiSeq using 2x220 or 2x250 nucleotide paired-end reads. In the paper's pipeline: FLASH 1.2.11 was used to merge paired reads, and BWA-MEM then aligned the reads to the GRCh37 human genome before TRA and TRB reads were extracted. V and J assignment used an IMGT-derived reference of cassette sequences and CDR3 motifs that included pseudogenes. Three-frame translation of reads was performed, and productive CDR3s were defined as those with a C...FGXG motif and no stop codons. A clonotype was defined as a unique combination of a V-J cassette pair and a CDR3 amino acid sequence. Reads were filtered by Hamming distance, thresholded by each sample's sequence error rate in mapped regions. The public sequencing data were trimmed at Q25 with fastp and processed into clonotypes with MiXCR by TCRdb, which kept only in-frame beta chains. CDR3 protein sequences are deduplicated, and each keeps its most common genes and DNA. None of the V and J calls come from the authors' own analysis; TCRdb made them. Counted in this sample were fewer than 110,000 distinct CDR3 sequences; about 30% of them appeared once. Less than 55% of the sample goes to the ten largest clones.

What the study reported, not specific to this receptor: Very few CDR3 sequences were found to be shared between tissue and blood, and this scarcity was attributed to high CDR3 diversity and limited sampling. Group comparisons rested on small numbers: three non-neoplastic, three low-grade glioma and eight glioblastoma patients. VJ-independent divergence between tissue and blood was below expectation in non-neoplastic patients but above expectation in all gliomas, especially low-grade gliomas.

In its sample, this clonotype was seen a few times. What antigen it recognizes has not been identified. The sample holds no much larger clone one base away, and base qualities are not on file. The CDR3 holds 11 amino acids from the cysteine to the phenylalanine. Just the 33-base CDR3 DNA is kept, in frame starting at base 1. V loses 6 bases, J loses 7 bases, and the germline ends lie 9 bases apart. Via the germline V gene (reference sequence), CDR1 is LNHDA and CDR2 SQIVND. This receptor chain uses TRBV19 and TRBJ1-2; the D segment cannot be called with confidence. The receptor's source is a human donor with low-grade glioma or glioblastoma, undergoing nonglioma brain surgery, or in good health (not recorded which). The sequenced sample was glioma tissue, nonneoplastic brain tissue, or PBMCs (not recorded which). The bases are TGTGCCAGTAGAGGGTTTGGTGGCTACACCTTC. This yields the protein CASRGFGGYTF.